A selection of T cell receptor beta chains follows, all from one sample in a study of blood T cell repertoires in COVID-19. Only in-frame clones appear in the TCRdb table, and some are missing; sequencing was by immunoSEQ multiplex PCR. Of some 260,000 clones in the sample, over 70% were seen once. Sequences were obtained from peripheral blood. The receptors were gathered from a woman at least 80 years old with acute or convalescent COVID-19. Both conserved end residues are part of each CDR3. Clone size is given for some rows only: seen once, a few or many times, or a class if the clone is expanded.

cdr3_length j_call v_call clone_size cdr3_aa
19 TRBJ2-2 TRBV7-2 NA CASSLVAGSGGWSTGELFF
16 TRBJ1-2 TRBV5-4 many CASTVGQGANNYGYTF
15 TRBJ2-2 TRBV5-1 once CASSYLAGGTGELFF
15 TRBJ2-5 TRBV19 few CASKQTGGVRETQYF
16 TRBJ2-1 TRBV9 NA CASSVGMGQSMNEQFF
16 TRBJ2-2 TRBV9 NA CASSVTSSANTGELFF
15 TRBJ1-5 TRBV9 NA CASSVAGGSNQPQHF
14 TRBJ2-2 TRBV30 few CARRTSGLTGELFF
15 TRBJ2-5 TRBV19 NA CASSIAPGGSETQYF
15 TRBJ2-1 TRBV5-1 NA CASSARTGEGGRRFF
15 TRBJ1-1 TRBV3-1/TRBV3-2 NA CASSQGGTAISEAFF
14 TRBJ2-7 TRBV9 NA CASSVGTGDYEQYF
13 TRBJ2-1 TRBV12-3/TRBV12-4 NA CASSLVGGNEQFF
14 TRBJ1-1 TRBV19 NA CASSTPTGYTEAFF
18 TRBJ2-1 TRBV18 NA CASSPRGGGAGSYNEQFF
14 TRBJ1-6 TRBV6-5 NA CASSYSIPGSHLHF
17 TRBJ1-6 TRBV3-1/TRBV3-2 NA CASSQRGWSSYNSPLHF
12 TRBJ2-1 TRBV11-2 NA CASSLDLGEQFF
15 TRBJ1-2 TRBV7-2 NA CASSPDRGPGYGYTF
14 TRBJ2-5 TRBV10-1 NA CASSDQGREETQYF
13 TRBJ1-5 TRBV10-3 few CASGTVVDQPQHF
16 TRBJ1-5 TRBV6-5 NA CASSSRPRGISQPQHF
18 TRBJ2-1 TRBV4-1 once CASSQDRTSGRSYNEQFF
16 TRBJ2-7 TRBV29-1 NA CSARTSGRAGNYEQYF
14 TRBJ1-1 TRBV6-5 few CASRSTGGYTEAFF
13 TRBJ1-2 TRBV10-3 NA CATGGGPTDGYTF
12 TRBJ2-1 TRBV7-2 NA CASSLEAGGLFF
16 TRBJ2-6 TRBV6-2/TRBV6-3 NA CASSRDTISGANVLTF
16 TRBJ1-5 TRBV2 NA CASSERGGESNQPQHF
13 TRBJ2-7 TRBV6-5 NA CASSNRDNDEQYF
16 TRBJ2-5 TRBV2 NA CASSPGLAGYQETQYF
17 TRBJ2-5 TRBV4-1 NA CASSQDRGTGLPETQYF
13 TRBJ1-2 TRBV10-1 NA CASRPDRSGGYTF
14 TRBJ2-1 TRBV29-1 NA CSVSITGAYNEQFF
14 TRBJ2-1 TRBV15 once CATSRVGGINEQFF
12 TRBJ1-1 TRBV11-1 NA CASSSGQGTAFF
15 TRBJ2-3 TRBV5-4 NA CASSLGIGLEEWQYF
14 TRBJ1-2 TRBV6-1 once CASSEWTGGYGYTF
15 TRBJ2-1 TRBV6-5 NA CASFRAGTGDNEQFF
14 TRBJ2-1 TRBV28 NA CASSLRSGYNEQFF
13 TRBJ2-7 TRBV2 NA CASKGQGLYEQYF
18 TRBJ1-3 TRBV7-6 NA CASSLGASGGMVGNTIYF
15 TRBJ1-5 TRBV6-1 NA CASSEGQYSNQPQHF
16 TRBJ2-3 TRBV11-3 NA CASSLGTGISTDTQYF
15 TRBJ2-2 TRBV5-5 once CASSLVSANTGELFF
20 TRBJ2-4 TRBV6-6 NA CASSLGTSGTSDLAKNIQYF
15 TRBJ2-7 TRBV5-4 NA CASSPGNRVINEQYF
11 TRBJ2-7 TRBV6-2/TRBV6-3 NA CASSKGLEQYF
16 TRBJ1-4 TRBV19 NA CATKEIPTGGNEKLFF
15 TRBJ2-5 TRBV5-4 NA CASTLTSGGEETQYF